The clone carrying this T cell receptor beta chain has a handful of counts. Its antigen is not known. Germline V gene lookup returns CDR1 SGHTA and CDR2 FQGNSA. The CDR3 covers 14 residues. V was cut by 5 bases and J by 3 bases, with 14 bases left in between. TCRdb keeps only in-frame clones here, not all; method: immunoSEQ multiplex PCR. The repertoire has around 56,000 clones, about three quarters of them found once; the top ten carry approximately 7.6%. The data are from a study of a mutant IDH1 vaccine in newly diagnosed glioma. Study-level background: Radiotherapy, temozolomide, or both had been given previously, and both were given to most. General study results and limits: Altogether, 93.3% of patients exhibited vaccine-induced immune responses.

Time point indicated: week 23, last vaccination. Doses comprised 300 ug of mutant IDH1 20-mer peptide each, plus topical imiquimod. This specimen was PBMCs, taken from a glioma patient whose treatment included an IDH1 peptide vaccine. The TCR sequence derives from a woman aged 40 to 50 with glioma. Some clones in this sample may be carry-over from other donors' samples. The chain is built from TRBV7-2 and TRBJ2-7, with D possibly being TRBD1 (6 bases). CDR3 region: CASSPTLQGYEQYF. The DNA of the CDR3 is TGTGCCAGCAGCCCAACCTTACAGGGCTACGAGCAGTACTTC.